Listed below are T cell receptor beta chains from one sample, sequenced in a study of blood T cell repertoires in COVID-19. Libraries were prepared by immunoSEQ multiplex PCR; TCRdb keeps only in-frame clonotypes and omits some of them. The table has under 350,000 clones, roughly 89% seen once. The sample taken for sequencing was peripheral blood. The origin of the receptors is a man between 45 and 60 years old with acute or convalescent COVID-19. Both conserved end residues are part of each CDR3. A D gene is named only where the DNA matches it firmly. Clone size is stated in some rows and not others, as once, few, many or a class when expanded.

V gene	D gene	J gene	clone size	CDR3 DNA	CDR3 protein
TRBV12-3/TRBV12-4	TRBD1	TRBJ2-7	.	TGTGCCAGCAGGAAGGACAGGGGTGGCGAGCAGTACTTC	CASRKDRGGEQYF
TRBV5-1	TRBD2	TRBJ2-5	.	TGCGCCAGCAGCTTGGGGACTAGCGGGGGGGCCTTGGAGACCCAGTACTTC	CASSLGTSGGALETQYF
TRBV9	.	TRBJ2-5	.	TGTGCCAGCAGCGTAGGCCGGGGGGAGACCCAGTACTTC	CASSVGRGETQYF
TRBV6-5	.	TRBJ2-2	once	TGTGCCAGCCAGCCACAGCCGAACACCGGGGAGCTGTTTTTT	CASQPQPNTGELFF
TRBV5-5	.	TRBJ2-3	.	TGTGCCAGCAGACTTGGCAGGCCTAGCACAGATACGCAGTATTTT	CASRLGRPSTDTQYF
TRBV5-1	.	TRBJ1-1	.	TGCGCCAGCAGAACGGACCCAGGGAGGACTGAAGCTTTCTTT	CASRTDPGRTEAFF
TRBV11-3	.	TRBJ2-1	.	TGTGCCAGCAGCAACCGTACTAGGGCCAGTGAGCAGTTCTTC	CASSNRTRASEQFF
TRBV27	TRBD2	TRBJ2-1	.	TGTGCCAGCCTTAGCGGGGGGGCTGCCTACAATGAGCAGTTCTTC	CASLSGGAAYNEQFF
TRBV6-5	.	TRBJ2-5	.	TGTGCCAGCCGTAAAAGTGGGGGGAGAGAGACCCAGTACTTC	CASRKSGGRETQYF
TRBV18	.	TRBJ2-5	few	TGTGCCAGCTCACCAGTCCGTGAGACCCAGTACTTC	CASSPVRETQYF
TRBV10-2	.	TRBJ2-2	.	TGCGCCAGCAGTGAGGAGGGGAACACCGGGGAGCTGTTTTTT	CASSEEGNTGELFF
TRBV3-1/TRBV3-2	.	TRBJ2-1	few	TGTGCCAGCAGCCTTTTAGGGGGGGGGCACAATGAGCAGTTCTTC	CASSLLGGGHNEQFF
TRBV9	TRBD1	TRBJ1-6	.	TGTGCCAGCAGCGTAGGGGGACAGCATAATTCACCCCTCCACTTT	CASSVGGQHNSPLHF
TRBV19	TRBD1	TRBJ1-5	.	TGTGCCAGTAGCGGGACAGGTAGCAATCAGCCCCAGCATTTT	CASSGTGSNQPQHF
TRBV19	TRBD1	TRBJ2-1	.	TGTGCCAGCCGACAGGGGGCCGGCAATGAGCAGTTCTTC	CASRQGAGNEQFF
TRBV7-9	.	TRBJ1-3	.	TGTGCCAGCAGCTTAGTTTCGGGGGTTGGAAACACCATATATTTT	CASSLVSGVGNTIYF
TRBV7-6	.	TRBJ2-1	.	TGTGCCAGCAGCTTTGGGGGGTTCGGTATAGATGAGCAGTTCTTC	CASSFGGFGIDEQFF
TRBV5-1	.	TRBJ2-5	.	TGCGCCAGCGGGGCTCAGGGCAGCCAAGAGACCCAGTACTTC	CASGAQGSQETQYF
TRBV29-1	.	TRBJ1-5	.	TGCAGCGTTGGAGGGAGCAATCAGCCCCAGCATTTT	CSVGGSNQPQHF
TRBV29-1	.	TRBJ1-3	few	TGCAGCTTCAGGGATGTACGTGGTGGAAACACCATATATTTT	CSFRDVRGGNTIYF
TRBV9	.	TRBJ1-2	.	TGTGCCTCCGTCGGGGGACGGACGATTTGGAACTATGGCTACACCTTC	CASVGGRTIWNYGYTF
TRBV19	.	TRBJ1-5	.	TGTGCCAGTAGTACGACAGATGATAGCAATCAGCCCCAGCATTTT	CASSTTDDSNQPQHF
TRBV9	.	TRBJ1-4	.	TGTGCCAGCAGCCCCCATCGGGCAACTAATGAAAAACTGTTTTTT	CASSPHRATNEKLFF
TRBV3-1/TRBV3-2	TRBD1	TRBJ1-3	.	TGTGCCAGCAGCCCTACGGACAGGATAAGCCAAAACACCATATATTTT	CASSPTDRISQNTIYF
TRBV14	TRBD1	TRBJ2-1	.	TGTGCCAGCAGCCAACGAGTGGTACAGGGGGCTAGCAATGAGCAGTTCTTC	CASSQRVVQGASNEQFF
TRBV29-1	TRBD2	TRBJ2-1	once	TGCAGCGGCGCTAGCGGAACTTCCTACAATGAGCAGTTCTTC	CSGASGTSYNEQFF
TRBV19	.	TRBJ1-5	once	TGTGCCAGTAGTTCATCGGACAGCCGCTATAGCAATCAGCCCCAGCATTTT	CASSSSDSRYSNQPQHF
TRBV6-5	.	TRBJ2-7	.	TGTGCCAGCACCACCGGAGGGACCACCTACGAGCAGTACTTC	CASTTGGTTYEQYF
TRBV12-3/TRBV12-4	TRBD1	TRBJ1-2	.	TGTGCCAGCAGCCGGGACAGTCACTATGGCTACACCTTC	CASSRDSHYGYTF
TRBV27	.	TRBJ1-1	.	TGTGCCAGCAGTTTCCTGAGGAACACTGAAGCTTTCTTT	CASSFLRNTEAFF
TRBV19	TRBD1	TRBJ1-4	.	TGTGCCAGTCACAGGGGGATTAATGAAAAACTGTTTTTT	CASHRGINEKLFF
TRBV19	.	TRBJ2-3	.	TGTGCCAGTAGTCCATTCCGGGGAAGGGCGAAAATTGGTACGCAGTATTTT	CASSPFRGRAKIGTQYF
TRBV10-1	.	TRBJ1-1	.	TGCGCCAGCATGGGGGCCGGTAGAGAAGCTTTCTTT	CASMGAGREAFF
TRBV30	TRBD1	TRBJ1-3	.	TGTGCCTGGAGTCCTAGGACAGGGTCCGCTGGAAACACCATATATTTT	CAWSPRTGSAGNTIYF
TRBV5-1	.	TRBJ2-7	.	TGCGCCAGCAGCCAACAGGGAGTTGGGGCCTACGAGCAGTACTTC	CASSQQGVGAYEQYF
TRBV18	TRBD1	TRBJ1-1	.	TGTGCCAGCTCACCCGCACAGGGGCGCGAGAACACTGAAGCTTTCTTT	CASSPAQGRENTEAFF
TRBV27	.	TRBJ2-1	.	TGTGCCAGCAGTACCGGGATCCCTGACCTCTACAATGAGCAGTTCTTC	CASSTGIPDLYNEQFF
TRBV5-1	.	TRBJ2-4	.	TGCGCCAGCAGCTTGGTAGGTGGGCTACTGGACAAAAACATTCAGTACTTC	CASSLVGGLLDKNIQYF
TRBV4-1	.	TRBJ1-2	.	TGCGCCAGCGGGGGACAAGCACGAGTCGGCTACACCTTC	CASGGQARVGYTF
TRBV6-1	.	TRBJ1-2	.	TGTGCCAGCAGTGAAGGACAAGCGCGGGGGGATGGCTACACCTTC	CASSEGQARGDGYTF
TRBV7-9	TRBD1	TRBJ1-1	.	TGTGCCAGCAGCAAAGGACAGGGAAGAGGGGGAAAGGATGAAGCTTTCTTT	CASSKGQGRGGKDEAFF
TRBV7-8	TRBD1	TRBJ1-2	.	TGTGCCAGCAGCCACTTAGCGGATCGGACAGGCCCCTCTAACTATGGCTACACCTTC	CASSHLADRTGPSNYGYTF